The subject of this entry is one TCR beta chain. The sample belongs to a study of glioma-infiltrating T cells after dendritic cell vaccination. For the study at large: Patients had newly diagnosed or recurrent glioblastoma and received dendritic cell vaccines. Between the early 2000s and the early 2010s, patients got autologous tumor lysate-pulsed dendritic cell vaccines. Autologous tumor lysate was loaded overnight onto monocyte-derived dendritic cells grown about 7 days with IL-4 and GM-CSF.

The PCR used 60 V beta and 13 J beta primers. Here immunoSEQ multiplex PCR was the method, and the copy in TCRdb shows in-frame clones only, minus some. The repertoire consists of about 73,000 clones, with approximately 80% occurring once and the leading ten covering roughly 2.2%. The J segment lost 6 bases and the V segment lost 10 bases, leaving 11 bases of the junction unmatched. Germline assignment: CDR1 LNHDA and CDR2 SQIVND (reference sequence). The CDR3 extends over 13 amino acids. This specimen consisted of blood, obtained before dendritic cell vaccination. V usage is TRBV19 and J usage is TRBJ1-2; 7 bases line up with TRBD1. The receptor was isolated from a human donor with glioblastoma. The DNA for the CDR3 is TGTGCCACCTTCCTCCGGGACAGCAATGGCTACACCTTC. Amino acid sequence: CATFLRDSNGYTF. Filled out from reference TRBV19 and TRBJ1-2, the complete variable domain reads DGGITQSPKYLFRKEGQNVTLSCEQNLNHDAMYWYRQDPGQGLRLIYYSQIVNDFQKGDIAEGYSVSREKKESFPLTVTSAQKNPTAFYLCATFLRDSNGYTFGSGTRLTVV.